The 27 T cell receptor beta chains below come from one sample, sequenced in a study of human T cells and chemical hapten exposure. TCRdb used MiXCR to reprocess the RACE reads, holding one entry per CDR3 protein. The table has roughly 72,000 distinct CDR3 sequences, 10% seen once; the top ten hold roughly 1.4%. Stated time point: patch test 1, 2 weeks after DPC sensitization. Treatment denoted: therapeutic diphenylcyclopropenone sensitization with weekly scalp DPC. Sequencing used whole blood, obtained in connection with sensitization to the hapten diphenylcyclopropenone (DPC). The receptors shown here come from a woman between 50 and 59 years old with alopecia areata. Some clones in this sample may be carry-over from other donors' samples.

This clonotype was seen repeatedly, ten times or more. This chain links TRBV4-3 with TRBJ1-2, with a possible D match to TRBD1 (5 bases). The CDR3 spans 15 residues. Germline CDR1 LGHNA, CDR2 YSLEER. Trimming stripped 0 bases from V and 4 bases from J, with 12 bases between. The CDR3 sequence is CASSQDRSGAYGYTF. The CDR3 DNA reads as TGCGCCAGCAGCCAAGATAGGTCCGGGGCCTATGGCTACACCTTC.

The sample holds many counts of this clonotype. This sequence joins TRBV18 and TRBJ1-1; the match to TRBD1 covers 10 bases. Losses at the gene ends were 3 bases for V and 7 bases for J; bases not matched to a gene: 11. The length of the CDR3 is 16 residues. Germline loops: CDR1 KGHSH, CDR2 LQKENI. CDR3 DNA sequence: TGTGCCAGCTCACCGACGAGTATGACAGGGGGCGTTGAAGCTTTCTTT. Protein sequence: CASSPTSMTGGVEAFF.

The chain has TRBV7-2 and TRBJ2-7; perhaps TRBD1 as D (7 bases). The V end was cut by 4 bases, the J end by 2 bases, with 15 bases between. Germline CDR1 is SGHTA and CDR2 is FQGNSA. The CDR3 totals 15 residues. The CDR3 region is CASSSQGGGPYEQYF. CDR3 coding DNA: TGTGCCAGCAGCTCCCAGGGGGGCGGCCCCTACGAGCAGTACTTC.

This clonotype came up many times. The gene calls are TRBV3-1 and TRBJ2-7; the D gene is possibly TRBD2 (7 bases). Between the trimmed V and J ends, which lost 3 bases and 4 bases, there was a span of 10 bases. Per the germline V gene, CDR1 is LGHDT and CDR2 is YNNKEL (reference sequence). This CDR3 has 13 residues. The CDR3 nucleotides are TGTGCCAGCAGCCATCGGGGGGCATACGAGCAGTACTTC. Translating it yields CASSHRGAYEQYF.

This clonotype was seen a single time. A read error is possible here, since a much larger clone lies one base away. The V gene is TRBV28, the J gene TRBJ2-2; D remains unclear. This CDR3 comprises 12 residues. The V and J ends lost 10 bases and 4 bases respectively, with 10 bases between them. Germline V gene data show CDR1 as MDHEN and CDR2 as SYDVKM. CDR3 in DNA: TGTGCCACCCGATGGCCCACCGGGGAGCTGTTTTTT. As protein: CATRWPTGELFF.

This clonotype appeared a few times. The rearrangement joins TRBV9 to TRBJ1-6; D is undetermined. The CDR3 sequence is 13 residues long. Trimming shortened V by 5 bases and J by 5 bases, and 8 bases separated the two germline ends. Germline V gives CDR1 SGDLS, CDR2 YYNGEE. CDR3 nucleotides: TGTGCCAGCAGTGAGAGCAATAATTCACCCCTCCACTTT. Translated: CASSESNNSPLHF.

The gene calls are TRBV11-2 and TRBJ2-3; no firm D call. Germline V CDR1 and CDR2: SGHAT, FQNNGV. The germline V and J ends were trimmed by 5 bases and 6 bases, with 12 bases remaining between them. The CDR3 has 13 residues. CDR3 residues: CASSPPGGDTQYF. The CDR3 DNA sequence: TGTGCCAGCAGCCCCCCCGGCGGTGATACGCAGTATTTT. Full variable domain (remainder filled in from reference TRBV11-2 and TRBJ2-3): EAGVAQSPRYKIIEKRQSVAFWCNPISGHATLYWYQQILGQGPKLLIQFQNNGVVDDSQLPKDRFSAERLKGVDSTLKIQPAKLEDSAVYLCASSPPGGDTQYFGPGTRLTVL.

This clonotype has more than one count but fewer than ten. The CDR3, as DNA: TGTGCCAGCACCCTAGGGGACAGGAGGAAGAGTTCACCCCTCCACTTT. Its protein is CASTLGDRRKSSPLHF. V gene TRBV28 combines with J gene TRBJ1-6, with 8 bases aligning to TRBD1. J gave up 9 bases and V 7 bases, and 14 bases lay outside the gene matches. CDR3 length: 16 amino acids. Looked up from germline, CDR1 is MDHEN and CDR2 is SYDVKM.

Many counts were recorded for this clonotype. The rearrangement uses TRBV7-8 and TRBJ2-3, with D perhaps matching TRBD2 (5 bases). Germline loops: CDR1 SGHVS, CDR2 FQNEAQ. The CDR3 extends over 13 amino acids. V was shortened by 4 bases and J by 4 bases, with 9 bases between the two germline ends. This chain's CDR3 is CASSSGLPDTQYF. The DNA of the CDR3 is TGTGCCAGCAGCTCCGGACTGCCAGATACGCAGTATTTT.

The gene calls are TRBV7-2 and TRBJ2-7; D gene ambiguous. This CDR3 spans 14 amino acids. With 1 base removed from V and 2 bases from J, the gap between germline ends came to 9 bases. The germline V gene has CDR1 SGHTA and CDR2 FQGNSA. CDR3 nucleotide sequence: TGTGCCAGCAGCTTAGGTTTGCCGCCCTACGAGCAGTACTTC. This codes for CASSLGLPPYEQYF.

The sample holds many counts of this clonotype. CDR3 sequence: CSVEGPNYEQYF. CDR3 DNA sequence: TGCAGCGTTGAAGGACCGAACTACGAGCAGTACTTC. The rearrangement joins TRBV29-1 to TRBJ2-7; D is unclear. The V end was cut by 1 base, the J end by 3 bases, with 7 bases between. This CDR3 contains 12 residues. Germline loops: CDR1 SQVTM, CDR2 ANQGSEA.

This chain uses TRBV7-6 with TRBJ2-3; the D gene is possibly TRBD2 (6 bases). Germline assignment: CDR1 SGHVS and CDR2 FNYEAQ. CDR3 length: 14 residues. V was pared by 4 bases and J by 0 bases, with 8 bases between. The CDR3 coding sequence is TGTGCCAGCAGCTCCGGGGGTAGCACAGATACGCAGTATTTT. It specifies CASSSGGSTDTQYF.

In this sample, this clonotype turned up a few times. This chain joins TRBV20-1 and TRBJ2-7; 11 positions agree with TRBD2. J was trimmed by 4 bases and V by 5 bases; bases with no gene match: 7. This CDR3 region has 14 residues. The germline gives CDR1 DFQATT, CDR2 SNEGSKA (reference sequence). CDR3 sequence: CSALVASGRYEQYF. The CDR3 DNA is TGCAGTGCTCTAGTGGCTAGCGGGAGGTACGAGCAGTACTTC.

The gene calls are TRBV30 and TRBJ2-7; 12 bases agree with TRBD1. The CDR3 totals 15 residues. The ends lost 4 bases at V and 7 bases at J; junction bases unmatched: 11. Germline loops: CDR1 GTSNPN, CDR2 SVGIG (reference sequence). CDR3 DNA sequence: TGTGCCTGGACCATGCCGGGACAGGGGGCGCGGGAGCAGTACTTC. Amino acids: CAWTMPGQGAREQYF.

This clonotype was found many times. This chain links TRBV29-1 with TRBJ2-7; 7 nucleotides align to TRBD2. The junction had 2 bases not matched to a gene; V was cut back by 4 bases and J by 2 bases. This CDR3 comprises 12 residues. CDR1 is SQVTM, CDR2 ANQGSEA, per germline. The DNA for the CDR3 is TGCAGCGTTGCGGCGGGAGCCTACGAGCAGTACTTC. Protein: CSVAAGAYEQYF.

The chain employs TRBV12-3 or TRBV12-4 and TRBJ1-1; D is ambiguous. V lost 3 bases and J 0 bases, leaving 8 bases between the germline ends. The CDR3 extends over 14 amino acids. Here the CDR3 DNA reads TGTGCCAGCAGTTTTGACGGTATGAACACTGAAGCTTTCTTT. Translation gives CASSFDGMNTEAFF.

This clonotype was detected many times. The DNA for the CDR3 is TGCGCCAGCAGTCGTGGCGGCCAAGAGACCCAGTACTTC. Amino acids: CASSRGGQETQYF. This chain uses TRBV5-1 with TRBJ2-5; D gene unclear. The V end was cut by 5 bases, the J end by 1 base, with 9 bases between. The CDR3 sequence is 13 residues long. Looked up from germline, CDR1 is SGHRS and CDR2 is YFSETQ.

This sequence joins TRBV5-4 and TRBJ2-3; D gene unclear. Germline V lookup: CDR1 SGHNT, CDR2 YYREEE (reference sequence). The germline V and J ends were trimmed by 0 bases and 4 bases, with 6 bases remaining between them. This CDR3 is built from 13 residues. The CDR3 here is CASSLDVADTQYF. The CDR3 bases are TGTGCCAGCAGCTTGGATGTAGCAGATACGCAGTATTTT. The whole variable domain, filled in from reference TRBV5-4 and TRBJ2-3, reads ETGVTQSPTHLIKTRGQQVTLRCSSQSGHNTVSWYQQALGQGPQFIFQYYREEENGRGNFPPRFSGLQFPNYSSELNVNALELDDSALYLCASSLDVADTQYFGPGTRLTVL.

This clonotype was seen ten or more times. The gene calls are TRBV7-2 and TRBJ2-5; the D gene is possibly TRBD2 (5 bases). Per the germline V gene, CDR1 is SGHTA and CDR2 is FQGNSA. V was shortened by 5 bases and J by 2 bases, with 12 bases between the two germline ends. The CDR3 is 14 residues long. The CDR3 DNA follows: TGTGCCAGCAGCAGGTGGACTGGACAAGAGACCCAGTACTTC. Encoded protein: CASSRWTGQETQYF. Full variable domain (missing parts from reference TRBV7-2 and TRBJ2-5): GAGVSQSPSNKVTEKGKDVELRCDPISGHTALYWYRQSLGQGLEFLIYFQGNSAPDKSGLPSDRFSAERTGGSVSTLTIQRTQQEDSAVYLCASSRWTGQETQYFGPGTRLLVL.

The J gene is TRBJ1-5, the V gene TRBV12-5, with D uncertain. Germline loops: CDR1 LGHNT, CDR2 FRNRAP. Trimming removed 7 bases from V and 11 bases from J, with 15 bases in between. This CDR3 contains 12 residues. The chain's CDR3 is CASAADSATQHF. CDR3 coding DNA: TGTGCTAGTGCCGCGGACTCAGCGACCCAGCATTTT.

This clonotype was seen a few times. The CDR3 coding sequence is TGTGCCAGCAGTCTCGCGGGGGGGGAGAGCACTGAAGCTTTCTTT. Residues: CASSLAGGESTEAFF. V is TRBV21-1 and J is TRBJ1-1. TRBV21-1 is tagged as a pseudogene. The CDR3 is 15 amino acids.

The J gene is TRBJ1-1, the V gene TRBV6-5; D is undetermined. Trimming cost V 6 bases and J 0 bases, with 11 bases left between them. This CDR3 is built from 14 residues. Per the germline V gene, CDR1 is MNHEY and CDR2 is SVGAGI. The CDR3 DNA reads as TGTGCCAGCAGCTCGGGCGGCTTGAACACTGAAGCTTTCTTT. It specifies CASSSGGLNTEAFF.

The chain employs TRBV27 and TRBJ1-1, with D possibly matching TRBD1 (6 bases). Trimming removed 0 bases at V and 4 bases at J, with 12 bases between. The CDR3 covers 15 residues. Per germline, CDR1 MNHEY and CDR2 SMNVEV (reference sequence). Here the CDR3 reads CASSLSWGAGTEAFF. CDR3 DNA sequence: TGTGCCAGCAGTTTATCCTGGGGGGCTGGCACTGAAGCTTTCTTT.

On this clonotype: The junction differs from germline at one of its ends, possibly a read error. The CDR3 nucleotides read TGTGCCTGGAGTGCAACTTACGGGGCCTCCAACGAGCAGTACTTC. It specifies CAWSATYGASNEQYF. V and J are TRBV30 and TRBJ2-7; D is perhaps TRBD1 or TRBD2 (5 bases each). Germline lookup yields CDR1 GTSNPN and CDR2 SVGIG (reference sequence). This CDR3 region has 15 residues.

CDR3 amino acids: CASSIGTGGYTF. The CDR3 DNA reads as TGTGCCAGCAGTATAGGGACAGGCGGCTACACCTTC. This chain uses TRBV25-1 with TRBJ1-2; the match to TRBD1 covers 8 bases. The CDR3 has 12 amino acids. V gave up 5 bases and J gave up 8 bases; unmatched junction bases: 4. Germline V CDR1 and CDR2: MGHDK, SYGVNS.

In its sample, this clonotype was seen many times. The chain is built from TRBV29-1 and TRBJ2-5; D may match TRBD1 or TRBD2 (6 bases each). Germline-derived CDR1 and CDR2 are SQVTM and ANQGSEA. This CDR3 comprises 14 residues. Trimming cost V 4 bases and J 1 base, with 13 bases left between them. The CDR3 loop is CSVGTTGTQETQYF. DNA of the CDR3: TGCAGCGTTGGGACTACAGGGACCCAAGAGACCCAGTACTTC.

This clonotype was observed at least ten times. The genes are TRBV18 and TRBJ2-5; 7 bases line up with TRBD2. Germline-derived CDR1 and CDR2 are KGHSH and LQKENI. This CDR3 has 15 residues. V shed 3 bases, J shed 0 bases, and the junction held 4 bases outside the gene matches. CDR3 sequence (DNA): TGTGCCAGCTCACCCCCCGGGACTAACCAAGAGACCCAGTACTTC. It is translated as CASSPPGTNQETQYF.